These 29 T cell receptor beta chains were sequenced from one sample in a study of T-cell memory formation after mild COVID-19. TCRdb reprocessed the 5' RACE reads via MiXCR and lists one record per CDR3 protein. The repertoire holds 180,000 or so distinct CDR3 sequences, with 16% as singletons. Sample: PBMCs or a T cell subset sorted from them (not recorded which). The receptors originated from an adult woman who had mild COVID-19 (a few samples of this study predate the infection). Cell type and time point are not known.

This chain connects TRBV4-2 to TRBJ2-5; tentatively, D is TRBD1 (6 bases). Germline assignment: CDR1 LGHNA and CDR2 YNFKEQ. V was pared by 0 bases and J by 10 bases, with 12 bases between. CDR3 length: 13 residues. The CDR3 protein is CASSQDPTGNQYF. CDR3 nucleotides: TGTGCCAGCAGCCAAGACCCCACAGGGAACCAGTACTTC.

This clonotype was detected only a few times. The chain uses TRBV11-2 and TRBJ2-1; TRBD2 aligns across 14 bases. There are 17 residues in the CDR3. V lost 0 bases to trimming and J lost 10 bases; unmatched junction nucleotides: 8. Germline loops: CDR1 SGHAT, CDR2 FQNNGV. The CDR3 is CASSLDRGTSGSVEQFF. As DNA, the CDR3 is TGTGCCAGCAGCTTAGATAGAGGGACTAGCGGGAGTGTCGAGCAGTTCTTC.

The chain employs TRBV20-1 and TRBJ2-2; tentative D call: TRBD2 (5 bases). This CDR3 has 13 residues. Germline CDR1 is DFQATT and CDR2 is SNEGSKA (reference sequence). Deletions cut 4 bases from V and 5 bases from J, with 11 bases between. The chain's CDR3 is CSATGNLTGELFF. The CDR3 region has the DNA TGCAGTGCTACGGGAAATTTGACCGGGGAGCTGTTTTTT.

The chain has TRBV20-1 and TRBJ2-3, with TRBD2 matching over 9 bases. The trim removed 4 bases at V and 0 bases at J, leaving 11 bases unmatched. The germline V gene has CDR1 DFQATT and CDR2 SNEGSKA (reference sequence). CDR3 length: 17 amino acids. CDR3 bases: TGCAGTGCTATTGAAGGCGGGGGGGCCATTAGCACAGATACGCAGTATTTT. Translated: CSAIEGGGAISTDTQYF.

The rearrangement joins TRBV3-1 to TRBJ1-4; TRBD1 is a possible D gene (6 bases). Looked up from germline, CDR1 is LGHDT and CDR2 is YNNKEL (reference sequence). The CDR3 runs to 18 residues. V lost 3 bases, J lost 7 bases, and 24 bases lay in between. The CDR3 loop is CASSQARDILTTGEKLFF. The CDR3 nucleotides are TGTGCCAGCAGCCAGGCCCGGGACATCCTGACAACTGGTGAAAAACTGTTTTTT.

The chain carries TRBV7-2 and TRBJ2-3; 14 nucleotides match TRBD2. The junction had 7 bases not matched to a gene; V was cut back by 5 bases and J by 6 bases. The CDR3 is made up of 16 amino acids. CDR1 and CDR2 from the germline V gene are SGHTA and FQGNSA. CDR3: CASSPIGTSGSDTQYF. The CDR3 DNA follows: TGTGCCAGCAGCCCGATTGGGACTAGCGGGAGCGATACGCAGTATTTT.

The V and J genes are TRBV4-1 and TRBJ1-2; D is perhaps TRBD1 (5 bases). Germline CDR1 is MGHRA and CDR2 is YSYEKL. This CDR3 contains 16 residues. V gave up 8 bases and J gave up 1 base, with 20 bases separating them. CDR3 residues: CASRDSGGRFNYGYTF. DNA for the CDR3: TGCGCCAGCCGGGACTCCGGGGGGAGGTTTAACTATGGCTACACCTTC.

This clonotype was seen more than once but under ten times. The rearrangement uses TRBV6-5 and TRBJ1-1; no firm D call. V lost 1 base and J lost 3, with 15 bases in between. CDR1 is MNHEY and CDR2 is SVGAGI in the germline V gene. The CDR3 consists of 16 residues. As DNA, the CDR3 is TGTGCCAGCAGTTACTTCCCTGTAGACCCTGACACTGAAGCTTTCTTT. Translation: CASSYFPVDPDTEAFF.

This clonotype appeared a few times. The chain carries TRBV12-3 or TRBV12-4 and TRBJ1-1; D is perhaps TRBD1 (5 bases). V lost 5 bases and J lost 8, with 15 bases in between. The CDR3 totals 13 residues. CDR3 sequence (DNA): TGTGCCAGCAGTCAAATGACAGACAGCGAAGCTTTCTTT. As protein: CASSQMTDSEAFF.

The V and J genes are TRBV5-1 and TRBJ2-1; 7 nucleotides line up with TRBD1. V gave up 3 bases and J gave up 6 bases; unmatched junction bases: 9. CDR3 length: 15 amino acids. Germline V CDR1 and CDR2: SGHRS, YFSETQ. Here the CDR3 DNA reads TGCGCCAGCAGCTCGGTGGGACAGTCCACCAATGAGCAGTTCTTC. Translation: CASSSVGQSTNEQFF.

The chain carries TRBV6-5 and TRBJ2-7; 8 nucleotides agree with TRBD1. The CDR3 runs 14 residues. Germline V CDR1 and CDR2: MNHEY, SVGAGI. J was trimmed by 2 bases and V by 5 bases; bases with no gene match: 5. CDR3 bases: TGTGCCAGCAGTAACGGACAGGGTACCTACGAGCAGTACTTC. Residues: CASSNGQGTYEQYF.

This clonotype was picked up a small number of times. The rearrangement joins TRBV5-1 to TRBJ1-1; D ambiguous. Trimming took off 6 bases at V and 8 bases at J, with 11 bases between the two ends. CDR1 and CDR2 (germline): SGHRS, YFSETQ. The CDR3 runs 11 residues. The CDR3 spells CASKLREEAFF. CDR3 coding DNA: TGCGCCAGCAAGTTGAGGGAGGAAGCTTTCTTT.

Many counts were recorded for this clonotype. The J gene is TRBJ2-1, the V gene TRBV20-1; 10 bases map to TRBD2. Germline V gene data show CDR1 as DFQATT and CDR2 as SNEGSKA (reference sequence). Trimming cost V 6 bases and J 5 bases; bases outside gene matches: 7. This CDR3 has 14 amino acids. CDR3 loop: CSANSGRRNNEQFF. The CDR3 DNA is TGCAGTGCCAATAGCGGGAGGAGAAACAATGAGCAGTTCTTC.

This clonotype showed up just a few times. V is TRBV30 and J is TRBJ2-7; D is perhaps TRBD2 (5 bases). Trimming pared 1 base from V and 4 bases from J, leaving 8 bases between. From germline, CDR1 is GTSNPN and CDR2 SVGIG (reference sequence). The CDR3 has 12 residues. CDR3 in amino acids: CAWSASGYEQYF. CDR3 nucleotides: TGTGCCTGGAGTGCAAGCGGTTACGAGCAGTACTTC.

This chain links TRBV12-3 or TRBV12-4 with TRBJ2-5; 7 bases are shared with TRBD1. J gave up 4 bases and V 3 bases, and 5 bases lay outside the gene matches. The CDR3 has 14 amino acids. As DNA, the CDR3 is TGTGCCAGCAGTTTCGGCAGGGGGAGAGAGACCCAGTACTTC. Protein: CASSFGRGRETQYF.

A few counts support this clonotype. CDR3: CASSSWGGLDGIQYF. Written as DNA, the CDR3 is TGTGCCAGCAGTTCATGGGGGGGGCTAGACGGCATTCAGTACTTC. The chain has TRBV12-3 or TRBV12-4 and TRBJ2-4; D may be TRBD2 (7 bases). CDR3 size: 15 residues. Trimming took 4 bases from V and 9 from J, leaving 19 bases between them.

The chain carries TRBV10-3 and TRBJ2-7; 8 bases are a match to TRBD2. This CDR3 is built from 14 residues. CDR1 and CDR2 from the germline V gene are ENHRY and SYGVKD. The V segment lost 7 bases and the J segment 3 bases; nucleotides outside the gene matches: 8. The CDR3 DNA is TGTGCCATCAAGAATCGCCTAGCGGGCTACGAGCAGTACTTC. Translated: CAIKNRLAGYEQYF.

The chain recombines TRBV19 with TRBJ1-2; tentative D call: TRBD1 (6 bases). The CDR3 covers 12 residues. In germline, CDR1 is LNHDA, CDR2 SQIVND (reference sequence). Trimming pared 3 bases from V and 10 bases from J, leaving 12 bases between. The CDR3 protein is CASSMGQGYYTF. Written as DNA, the CDR3 is TGTGCCAGTAGTATGGGTCAGGGGTACTACACCTTC.

The gene calls are TRBV5-1 and TRBJ2-5; 7 bases map to TRBD1. There are 18 residues in the CDR3. The V and J ends lost 4 bases and 2 bases, in that order; junction bases with no gene match: 17. The germline V gene encodes CDR1 SGHRS and CDR2 YFSETQ. The DNA of the CDR3 is TGCGCCAGCAGCCCAAGAGACAGGGTTCTGAGGCGGCAAGAGACCCAGTACTTC. It yields the protein CASSPRDRVLRRQETQYF. Together with reference TRBV5-1 and TRBJ2-5, the CDR3 gives the full variable domain: KAGVTQTPRYLIKTRGQQVTLSCSPISGHRSVSWYQQTPGQGLQFLFEYFSETQRNKGNFPGRFSGRQFSNSRSEMNVSTLELGDSALYLCASSPRDRVLRRQETQYFGPGTRLLVL.

This clonotype was seen a few times. DNA of the CDR3: TGTGCCAGCAGTGAAAACTGGAACACTGAAGCTTTCTTT. Residues: CASSENWNTEAFF. The V and J genes are TRBV6-1 and TRBJ1-1; unclear D gene. The CDR3 extends over 13 amino acids. V was trimmed by 2 bases and J by 1 base, leaving 5 bases between them. Germline V lookup: CDR1 MNHNS, CDR2 SASEGT.

This clonotype has more than one count but fewer than ten. J is TRBJ2-6 and V is TRBV18; 10 positions match TRBD2. This CDR3 region has 18 residues. CDR1 is KGHSH, CDR2 LQKENI, per germline. After removal of 1 base from V and 0 bases from J, the junction contained 3 bases not matched to a gene. As DNA, the CDR3 is TGTGCCAGCTCACCACTCCTAGCGGGAGTCTCTGGGGCCAACGTCCTGACTTTC. Amino acid sequence: CASSPLLAGVSGANVLTF.

The chain recombines TRBV7-2 with TRBJ2-5; 8 positions agree with TRBD2. V lost 4 bases to trimming and J lost 4 bases; unmatched junction nucleotides: 5. The CDR3 has 14 residues. Germline V gene data show CDR1 as SGHTA and CDR2 as FQGNSA. The DNA of the CDR3 is TGTGCCAGCAGCTATGGGCTAGCGGGAGAGACCCAGTACTTC. Protein product: CASSYGLAGETQYF.

The chain carries TRBV20-1 and TRBJ2-3, with 10 bases aligning to TRBD2. V dropped 3 bases and J dropped 7; count of bases not matched to a gene: 10. The CDR3 runs to 15 residues. CDR1 and CDR2 from the germline V gene are DFQATT and SNEGSKA (reference sequence). The CDR3 sequence: CSASRLAGAANTQYF. The DNA for the CDR3 is TGCAGTGCTAGTAGGCTAGCGGGGGCCGCCAATACGCAGTATTTT.

This rearrangement joins TRBV7-2 to TRBJ1-4, with D possibly matching TRBD1 (5 bases). Germline CDR1 is SGHTA and CDR2 is FQGNSA. V lost 5 bases and J 5 bases, leaving 15 bases between the germline ends. The CDR3 has 15 residues. CDR3 in amino acids: CASSPAGTSNEKLFF. For the CDR3, the DNA is TGTGCCAGCAGCCCCGCCGGGACCTCCAATGAAAAACTGTTTTTT.

In its sample, this clonotype was seen a few times. The rearrangement links TRBV4-1 to TRBJ1-6, with D tentatively TRBD1 (5 bases). CDR1 is MGHRA, CDR2 YSYEKL, per germline. The CDR3 sequence is 14 residues long. The V end lost 1 base, the J end lost 14 bases, and 15 bases lay between the germline ends. The CDR3: CASSQGFGTGALHF. As DNA, the CDR3 is TGCGCCAGCAGCCAAGGCTTCGGGACTGGGGCCCTCCACTTT.

This clonotype has just a few counts. This chain joins TRBV5-1 and TRBJ2-1; the D gene is possibly TRBD2 (5 bases). With 4 bases removed from V and 5 bases from J, the gap between germline ends came to 16 bases. There are 15 residues in the CDR3. Germline V gene lookup returns CDR1 SGHRS and CDR2 YFSETQ. CDR3 sequence (DNA): TGCGCCAGCAGCCCATCGGGTCGAGGGAACAATGAGCAGTTCTTC. Translation gives CASSPSGRGNNEQFF.

This clonotype was seen only a few times. J is TRBJ2-5 and V is TRBV12-3 or TRBV12-4; 7 nucleotides line up with TRBD1. The CDR3 runs 14 residues. J gave up 5 bases and V 3 bases, and 6 bases lay outside the gene matches. This CDR3 reads CASSFSQGYETQYF. In DNA, the CDR3 is TGTGCCAGCAGTTTTTCACAGGGGTATGAGACCCAGTACTTC.

The chain uses TRBV2 and TRBJ2-1; 9 positions agree with TRBD1. CDR3 length: 14 residues. J lost 7 bases, V lost 5 bases, and 6 bases had no gene match. Looked up from germline, CDR1 is SNHLY and CDR2 is FYNNEI. The CDR3 protein is CASSSRDRANEQFF. Written as DNA, the CDR3 is TGTGCCAGCAGTAGCCGGGACAGGGCGAATGAGCAGTTCTTC.

The table lists this clonotype with a few counts. The genes are TRBV15 and TRBJ2-2; D gene uncertain. Trimming left V 0 bases short and J 7 bases short, with 9 bases between. This CDR3 contains 14 residues. Looked up from germline, CDR1 is LNHNV and CDR2 is YYDKDF (reference sequence). DNA for the CDR3: TGTGCCACCAGCAGAGATTTTGGTAGCGGGGAGCTGTTTTTT. Amino acid sequence: CATSRDFGSGELFF.